The present TCR beta chain was sequenced within a study of Tregs in tolerant kidney transplant recipients. Study context: Related graft donors supplied nonmyeloablative bone marrow transplants, and mixed chimerism was transient. Study results and caveats: The small number of patients limits these findings pending further validation. Some patients' samples used different primers over time, so nucleotide sequences weren't comparable.

In germline, CDR1 is GTSNPN, CDR2 SVGIG (reference sequence). CDR3 length: 14 amino acids. Trimming left V 1 base short and J 15 bases short, with 23 bases between. CD4+CD25+CD127- Tregs, CD4+CD25- non-Tregs, CD4 and CD8 cells were sorted. Produced via immunoSEQ multiplex PCR; TCRdb's table is partial and in-frame only. The sample has about 69,000 clones, roughly nine tenths seen once; the top ten hold more than 0.35%. With respect to this clone: Its antigen is not known.

The sequence came from a human donor who received a combined kidney and bone marrow transplant. The specimen was CD4+ T cells from blood, collected before the transplant. V and J are TRBV30 and TRBJ2-3, with D tentatively TRBD2 (5 bases). The CDR3 region is CAWSATTIYSPSYF. CDR3 coding DNA: TGTGCCTGGAGTGCAACGACTATATATTCCCCCAGTTATTTT.